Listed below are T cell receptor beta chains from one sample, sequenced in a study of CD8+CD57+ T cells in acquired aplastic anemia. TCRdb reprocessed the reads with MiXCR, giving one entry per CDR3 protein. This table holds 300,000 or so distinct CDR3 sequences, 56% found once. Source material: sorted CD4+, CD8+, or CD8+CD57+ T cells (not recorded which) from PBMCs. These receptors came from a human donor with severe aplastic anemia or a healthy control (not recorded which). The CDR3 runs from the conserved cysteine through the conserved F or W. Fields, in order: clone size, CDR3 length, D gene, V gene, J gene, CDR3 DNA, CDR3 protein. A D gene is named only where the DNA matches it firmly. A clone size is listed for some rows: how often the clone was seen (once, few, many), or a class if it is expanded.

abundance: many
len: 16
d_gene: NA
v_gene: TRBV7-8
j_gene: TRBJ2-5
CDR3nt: TGTGCCAGCAGCTTAGTAGGAGGTTCCCCCCAAGAGACCCAGTACTTC
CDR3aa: CASSLVGGSPQETQYF

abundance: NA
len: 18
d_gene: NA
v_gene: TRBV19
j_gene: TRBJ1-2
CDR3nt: TGTGCCAGCACCTCCCTAGAGGAGGGAGCGCTAATTGGTAATGGCTACACCTTC
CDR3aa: CASTSLEEGALIGNGYTF

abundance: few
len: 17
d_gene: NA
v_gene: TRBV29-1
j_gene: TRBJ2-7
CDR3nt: TGCAGCCTCGGAACCAGTTACTCGTTACAGGGCGCTTACGAGCAGTACTTC
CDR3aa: CSLGTSYSLQGAYEQYF

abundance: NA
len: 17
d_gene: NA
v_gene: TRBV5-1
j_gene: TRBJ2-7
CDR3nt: TGCGCCAGCAGCTTGGCACCGAACAGGGCCGGGGGTTACGAGCAGTACTTC
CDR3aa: CASSLAPNRAGGYEQYF

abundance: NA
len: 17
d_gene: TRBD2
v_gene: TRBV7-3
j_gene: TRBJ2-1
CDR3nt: TGTGCCAGCAGCTTACTAACACTAGCGGGGGTATTAAATGAGCAGTTCTTC
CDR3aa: CASSLLTLAGVLNEQFF

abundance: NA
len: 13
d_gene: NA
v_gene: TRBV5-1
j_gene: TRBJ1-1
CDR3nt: TGCGCCAGCAGCTTGGCCGGTGGACTAGAAGCTTTCTTT
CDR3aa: CASSLAGGLEAFF

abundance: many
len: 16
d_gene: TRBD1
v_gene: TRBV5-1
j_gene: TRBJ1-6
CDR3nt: TGCGCCAGCAGCTTGGCCGTCGGACAGGGAAATTCACCCCTCCACTTT
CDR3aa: CASSLAVGQGNSPLHF

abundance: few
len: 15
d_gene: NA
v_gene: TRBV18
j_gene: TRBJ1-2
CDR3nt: TGTGCCAGCCCCCAAGTGGGGGAGGGGACCTATGGCTACACCTTC
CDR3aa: CASPQVGEGTYGYTF

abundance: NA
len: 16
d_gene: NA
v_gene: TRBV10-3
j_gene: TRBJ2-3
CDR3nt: TGTGCCATCAGTGCTAATAGCGGAGCTAGCACAGATACGCAGTATTTT
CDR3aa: CAISANSGASTDTQYF

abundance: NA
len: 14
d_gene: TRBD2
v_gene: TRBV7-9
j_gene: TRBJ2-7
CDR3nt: TGTGCCAGCAGCGGCTGGACTAGCGCTAACGAGCAGTACTTC
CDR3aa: CASSGWTSANEQYF

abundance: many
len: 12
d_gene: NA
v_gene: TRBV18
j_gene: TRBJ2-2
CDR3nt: TGTGCCAGCTCACGGCGAACCGGGGAGCTGTTTTTT
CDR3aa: CASSRRTGELFF

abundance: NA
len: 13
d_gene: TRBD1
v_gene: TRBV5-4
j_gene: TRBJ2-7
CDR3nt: TGCGCCAGCAACCGGGACAGGACCTACGAGCAGTACTTC
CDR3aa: CASNRDRTYEQYF

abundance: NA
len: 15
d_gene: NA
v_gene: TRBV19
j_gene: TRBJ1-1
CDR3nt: TGTGCCAGTAGTATATCACTAATTAAGAACACTGAAGCTTTCTTT
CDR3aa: CASSISLIKNTEAFF

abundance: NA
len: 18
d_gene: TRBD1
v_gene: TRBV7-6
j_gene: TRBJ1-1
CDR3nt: TGTGCCAGCAGCTTAGATGAATGCAGGGGACAGTGGAACACTGAAGCTTTCTTT
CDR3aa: CASSLDECRGQWNTEAFF

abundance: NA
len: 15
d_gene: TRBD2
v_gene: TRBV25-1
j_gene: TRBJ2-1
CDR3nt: TGTGCCAGCAGGGGGACTAGCGGGATTTACAATGAGCAGTTCTTC
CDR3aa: CASRGTSGIYNEQFF

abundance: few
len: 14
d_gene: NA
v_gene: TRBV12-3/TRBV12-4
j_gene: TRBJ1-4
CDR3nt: TGTGCCAGCAGTTCAGGGTATCGGGATGAAAAACTGTTTTTT
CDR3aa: CASSSGYRDEKLFF

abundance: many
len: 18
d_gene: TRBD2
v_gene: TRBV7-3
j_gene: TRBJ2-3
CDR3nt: TGTGCCAGCAGCTTAAAAACTTCTAGCGGGGGAGACACAGATACGCAGTATTTT
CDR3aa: CASSLKTSSGGDTDTQYF

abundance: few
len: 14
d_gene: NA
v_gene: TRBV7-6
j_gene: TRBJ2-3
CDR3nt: TGTGCCAGCAGCAAATACCCCCTCGAGGATACGCAGTATTTT
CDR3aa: CASSKYPLEDTQYF

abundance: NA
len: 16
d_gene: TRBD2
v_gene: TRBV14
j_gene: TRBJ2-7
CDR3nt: TGTGCCAGCAGCCAGTTTCTAGCGGGTCAGACCTACGAGCAGTACTTC
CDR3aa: CASSQFLAGQTYEQYF

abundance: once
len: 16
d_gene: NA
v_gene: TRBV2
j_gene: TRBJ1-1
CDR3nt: TGTGCCAGCAGTGAAGTGGGGAAAAGGACAAACCTTGAAGCTTTCTTT
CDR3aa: CASSEVGKRTNLEAFF

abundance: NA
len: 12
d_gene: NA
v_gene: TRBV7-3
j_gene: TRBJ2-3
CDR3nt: TGTGCCAGCAGCACAGTGGCAGATACGCAGTATTTT
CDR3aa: CASSTVADTQYF

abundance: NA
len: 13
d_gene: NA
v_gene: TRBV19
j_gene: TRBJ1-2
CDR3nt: TGTGCCAGTAGTAAACAGGGCGGTGATGGCTACACCTTC
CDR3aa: CASSKQGGDGYTF

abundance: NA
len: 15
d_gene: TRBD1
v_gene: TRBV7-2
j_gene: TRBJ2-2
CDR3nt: TGTGCCAGCAGCTTAGCCCCGACAGGGACCGGGGAGCTGTTTTTT
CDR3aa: CASSLAPTGTGELFF

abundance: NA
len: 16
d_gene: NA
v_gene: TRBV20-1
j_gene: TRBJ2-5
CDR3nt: TGCAGTGCTAGAGAGGCCCCCACAGATTTAGGGGAGACCCAGTACTTC
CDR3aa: CSAREAPTDLGETQYF

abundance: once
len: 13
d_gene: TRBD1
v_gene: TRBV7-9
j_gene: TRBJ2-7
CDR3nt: TGTGCCAGCAGCAAGACAGGGTTCAACGAGCAGTACTTC
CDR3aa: CASSKTGFNEQYF

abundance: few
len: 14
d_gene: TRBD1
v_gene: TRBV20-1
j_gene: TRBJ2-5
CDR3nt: TGCAGTGCTAGAGATGGGGGACAGAAAGAGACCCAGTACTTC
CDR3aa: CSARDGGQKETQYF

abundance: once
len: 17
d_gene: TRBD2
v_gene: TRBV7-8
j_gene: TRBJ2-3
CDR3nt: TGTGCCAGCAGCTTACGGGTAGCGGGGGGAAGCACAGATACGCAGTATTTT
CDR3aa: CASSLRVAGGSTDTQYF

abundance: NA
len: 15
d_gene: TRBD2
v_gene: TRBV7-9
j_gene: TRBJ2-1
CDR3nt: TGTGCCAGCAGCTTTGGGACTAGCGGGACTAGTGAGCAGTTCTTC
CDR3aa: CASSFGTSGTSEQFF

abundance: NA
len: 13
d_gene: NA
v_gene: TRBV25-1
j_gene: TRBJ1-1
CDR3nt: TGTGCCAGCAGTGAAGGTGAGGGCACTGAAGCTTTCTTT
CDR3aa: CASSEGEGTEAFF

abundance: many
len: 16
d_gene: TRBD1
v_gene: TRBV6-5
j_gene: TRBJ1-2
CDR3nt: TGTGCCAGCAGTGAGGACAGGGTGGGCCCCCTCTATGGCTACACCTTC
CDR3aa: CASSEDRVGPLYGYTF

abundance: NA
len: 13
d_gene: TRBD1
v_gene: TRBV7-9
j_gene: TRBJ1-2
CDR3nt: TGTGCCAGCAGGCGACAGGGCCCCTATGGCTACACCTTC
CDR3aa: CASRRQGPYGYTF

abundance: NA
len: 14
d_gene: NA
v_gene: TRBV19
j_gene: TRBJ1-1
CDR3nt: TGTGCCAGTAACGTGGGCGGCTTGAGCACTGAAGCTTTCTTT
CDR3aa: CASNVGGLSTEAFF

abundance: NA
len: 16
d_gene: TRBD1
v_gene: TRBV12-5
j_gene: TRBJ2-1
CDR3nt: TGTGCTAGTGGTTTGGGTCCCGGGACAGGGTCGTCGGAGCAGTTCTTC
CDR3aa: CASGLGPGTGSSEQFF

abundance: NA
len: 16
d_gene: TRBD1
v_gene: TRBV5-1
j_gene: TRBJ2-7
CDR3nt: TGCGCCAGCAGCTCGAGGACGGACAGGGGATCCTACGAGCAGTACTTC
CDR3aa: CASSSRTDRGSYEQYF

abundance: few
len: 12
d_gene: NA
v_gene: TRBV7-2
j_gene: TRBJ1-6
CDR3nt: TGTGCCAGCAGCTTAGGCCCCTCACCCCTCCACTTT
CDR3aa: CASSLGPSPLHF

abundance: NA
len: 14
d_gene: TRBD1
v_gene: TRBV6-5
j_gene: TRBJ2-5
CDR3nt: TGTGCCAGCAGTCCCAGGGGGCGCCAAGAGACCCAGTACTTC
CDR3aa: CASSPRGRQETQYF

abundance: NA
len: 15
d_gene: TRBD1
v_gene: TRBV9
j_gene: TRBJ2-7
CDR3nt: TGTGCCAGCAGTTTTCGACAGGGGAGTGGCTACGAGCAGTACTTC
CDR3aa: CASSFRQGSGYEQYF

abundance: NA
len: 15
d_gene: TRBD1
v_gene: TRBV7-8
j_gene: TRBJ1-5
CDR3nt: TGTGCCAGCAGCTGGGGACAGGGGAGCAATCAGCCCCAGCATTTT
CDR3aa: CASSWGQGSNQPQHF

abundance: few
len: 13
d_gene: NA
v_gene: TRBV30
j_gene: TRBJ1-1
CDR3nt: TGTGCCTGGAAAAAGGCAGATGGGACTGAAGCTTTCTTT
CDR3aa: CAWKKADGTEAFF

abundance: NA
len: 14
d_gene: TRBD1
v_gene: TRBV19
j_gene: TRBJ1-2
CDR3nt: TGTGCCAGTAGTGTATCGGACAGGAACTATGGCTACACCTTC
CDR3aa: CASSVSDRNYGYTF

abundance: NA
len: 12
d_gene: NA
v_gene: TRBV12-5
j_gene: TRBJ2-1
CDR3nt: TGTGCTAGTGGTACCGTATCGGGTGAGCAGTTCTTC
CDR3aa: CASGTVSGEQFF

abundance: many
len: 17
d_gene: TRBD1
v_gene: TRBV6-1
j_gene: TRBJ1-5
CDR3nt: TGTGCCAGCAGAGGCGGACAGGGCGCAACATCAAATCAGCCCCAGCATTTT
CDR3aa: CASRGGQGATSNQPQHF

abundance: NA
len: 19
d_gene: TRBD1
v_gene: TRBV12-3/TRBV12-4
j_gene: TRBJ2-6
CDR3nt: TGTGCCAGCAGTTTCCGTAGGGGACAGGGGGCGAAAGGGGCCAACGTCCTGACTTTC
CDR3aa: CASSFRRGQGAKGANVLTF

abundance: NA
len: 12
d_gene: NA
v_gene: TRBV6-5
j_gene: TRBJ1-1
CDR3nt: TGTGCCAGCAGTTACTCGATAACTGAAGCTTTCTTT
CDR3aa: CASSYSITEAFF

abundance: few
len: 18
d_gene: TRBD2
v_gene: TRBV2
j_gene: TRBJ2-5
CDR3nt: TGTGCCAGCAGTGAACGGGTGGGGCTAGCGGGGGAAGGAGAGACCCAGTACTTC
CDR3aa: CASSERVGLAGEGETQYF

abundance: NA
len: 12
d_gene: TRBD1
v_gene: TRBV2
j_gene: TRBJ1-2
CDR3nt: TGTGCCAGCAGTAGGGACAGCACCGGCTACACCTTC
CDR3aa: CASSRDSTGYTF

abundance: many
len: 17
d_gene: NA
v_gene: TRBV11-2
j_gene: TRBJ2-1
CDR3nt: TGTGCCAGCAGCTTAGGTCGGGGTAGAACGCCACACAATGAGCAGTTCTTC
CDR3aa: CASSLGRGRTPHNEQFF

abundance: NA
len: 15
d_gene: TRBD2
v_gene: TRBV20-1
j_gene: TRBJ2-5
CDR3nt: TGCAGTGCAACCGGGACTAGCGGGTTCCAAGAGACCCAGTACTTC
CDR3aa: CSATGTSGFQETQYF

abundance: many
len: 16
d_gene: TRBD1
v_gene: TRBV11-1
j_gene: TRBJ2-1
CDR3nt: TGTGCCAGCAGCTTATTCCGGGACAGGGTCTACAATGAGCAGTTCTTC
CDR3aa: CASSLFRDRVYNEQFF

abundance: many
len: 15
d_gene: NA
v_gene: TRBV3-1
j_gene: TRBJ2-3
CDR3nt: TGTGCCAGCAGGGACAACTACCTTAGCACAGATACGCAGTATTTT
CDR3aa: CASRDNYLSTDTQYF

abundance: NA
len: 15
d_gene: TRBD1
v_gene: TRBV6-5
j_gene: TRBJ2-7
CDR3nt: TGTGCCAGCAGTTACTCGGTGACAGGGATCGACGAGCAGTACTTC
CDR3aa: CASSYSVTGIDEQYF

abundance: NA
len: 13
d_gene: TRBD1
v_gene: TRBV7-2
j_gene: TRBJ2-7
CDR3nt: TGTGCCAGCAGCTTAGGGGCAGGGGGCGAGCAGTACTTC
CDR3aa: CASSLGAGGEQYF

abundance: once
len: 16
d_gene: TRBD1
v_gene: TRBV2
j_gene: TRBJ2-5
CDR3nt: TGTGCCAGCAAAGGGGTATTGGGACAGGATGGGGAGACCCAGTACTTC
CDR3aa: CASKGVLGQDGETQYF